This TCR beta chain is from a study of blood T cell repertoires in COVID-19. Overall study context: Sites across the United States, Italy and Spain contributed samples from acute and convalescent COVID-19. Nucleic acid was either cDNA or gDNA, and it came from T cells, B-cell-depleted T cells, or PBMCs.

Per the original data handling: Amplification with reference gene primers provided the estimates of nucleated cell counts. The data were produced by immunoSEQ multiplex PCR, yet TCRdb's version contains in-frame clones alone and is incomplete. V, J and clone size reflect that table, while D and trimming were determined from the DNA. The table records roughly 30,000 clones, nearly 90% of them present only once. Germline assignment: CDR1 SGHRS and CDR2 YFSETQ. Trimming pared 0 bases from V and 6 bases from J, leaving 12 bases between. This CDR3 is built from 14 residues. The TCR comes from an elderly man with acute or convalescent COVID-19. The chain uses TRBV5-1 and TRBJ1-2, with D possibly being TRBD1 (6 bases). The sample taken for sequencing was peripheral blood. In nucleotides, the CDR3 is TGCGCCAGCAGCTTGGGTGGACAGATTCATGGCTACACCTTC. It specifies CASSLGGQIHGYTF.